This note documents a single T cell receptor beta chain sequence. J was trimmed by 6 bases and V by 0 bases; bases with no gene match: 9. The V gene's germline CDR1 is SGHRS and CDR2 YFSETQ. The CDR3 length is 16 residues. The sample is drawn from a study of graft-versus-host responses after intestinal transplantation. At the level of the study: All recipients got anti-thymocyte globulin induction, then tacrolimus and steroids for roughly three years.

The table came from immunoSEQ multiplex PCR; TCRdb's copy has only in-frame clones and leaves some out. Of 35,000 to 45,000 clones detected, approximately 95% appear once; the ten largest clones hold 3.6%. This TCR was recovered from a human patient who received an intestinal transplant, so some T cells may come from the graft donor. Sample: PBMCs, taken approximately 700 days after intestinal transplantation. The V and J genes are TRBV5-1 and TRBJ2-3; 8 bases agree with TRBD1. Written as DNA, the CDR3 is TGCGCCAGCAGCTTGGAGGCAGGGGGCGCTTGGGATACGCAGTATTTT. Amino acid sequence: CASSLEAGGAWDTQYF.